This paragraph covers one T cell receptor (beta chain) sequence. Its antigen remains unidentified. No much larger clone exists at a distance of one base, and base qualities are not known. The data were obtained in a study of cytomegalovirus exposure and HLA in healthy donors listed by TCRdb under 2017. Regarding the complete study: An earlier analysis of a few hundred of the donors reported 276 Gb of sequence data and 95 million to 120 million unique TCR beta sequences obtained from about 179 million T cells. Approximately 300 gigabases of sequencing data and some 85 million unique TCR sequences were included in an early release covering about 700 HLA-typed donors. Among the roughly 380 genotyped donors, approximately 76% belonged to the genetic ancestry cluster associated with self-reported Caucasian donors. The study aimed to test whether cataloging public T cell receptors could reveal signatures of past pathogen exposure. The study profiled the T cell repertoires of hundreds of subjects by immunosequencing and related them to cytomegalovirus serostatus. Besides the first cohort of roughly 700 subjects, a separate validation cohort made up of over 100 different subjects was used. The study combined high-throughput TCR immunosequencing, statistical association of individual TCRs with disease status, and machine learning to predict cytomegalovirus infection status. A later analysis re-analyzed previously published TCR beta repertoires from approximately 700 donors and added high-resolution HLA genotyping to study TCR occurrence patterns. The later analysis used no new phenotypic data to find candidate immune exposures, relying instead on TCR beta sequences and their occurrence across donors. An earlier analysis of approximately 580 of the donors used high-throughput TCR beta sequencing to judge whether each TCR beta V gene segment behaved as functional or pseudogenic. Donor age, sex, ethnicity and CMV serostatus were collected together with the repertoire data. A later genetic analysis took genome-wide SNP genotypes for 398 of the 666 donors and used that subset as a discovery cohort. All discovery cohort repertoires had been generated using a single sequencing platform. Both class I and class II loci were covered by HLA typing, at four-digit resolution. The number of typed donors differed by locus: about 620-630 for A, B, C, DRB1 and DQB1; approximately 520 for DQA1; about 600 for DPA1; and around 490 for DPB1. About five DR-DQ haplotypes were treated as single units for association and clustering because of strong linkage in the cohort. Among some 400 genotyped donors of the cohort, an average of around 250,000 unique TCR beta nucleotide sequences was sequenced per donor, of which 15% to 20% were non-productive. The paper's findings and limits, for the study overall: Immune exposure information for the cohort was limited to CMV serostatus. The sequencing pipeline was judged likely to have produced a cluster of highly shared sequence variants as a technical artifact. A further reported finding was that TCR beta sequences accurately predicted the HLA-A and HLA-B alleles for most subjects in the first cohort. A total of fewer than 200 TCR beta chains were listed by the study as associated with cytomegalovirus. The classifier was reported to diagnose cytomegalovirus status with high specificity and sensitivity in both the original and validation cohorts. In a later analysis, HLA-associated TCR beta chains were found to be more clonally expanded and to have lower generation probabilities than equally common non-associated chains. Presence/absence analyses assumed roughly uniform sequencing depth across donors, an assumption that may not hold. According to a later analysis, most CMV-associated TCR beta chains appeared to be HLA-restricted, and the HLA associations seemed to be driven largely by CMV exposure. Assigning TCR associations to individual alleles was difficult when HLA alleles, especially DR and DQ, strongly co-occurred. Only TCR beta chains were sequenced in this cohort, and the absence of alpha or paired-chain data limited detectable features. In a later analysis, TCR association rates were found to vary across HLA loci, with the most associated TCRs seen for DRB1 alleles and the fewest for HLA-C alleles. In a later genetic analysis, a missense DCLRE1C variant was associated with V-gene and J-gene trimming of TCR beta chains, and the association was replicated in an independent cohort. An earlier analysis of approximately 540 of the donors showed that most TCR beta V segments appeared in productive rearrangements either about 90% or about 30% of the time, which broadly matched IMGT annotations. Because counts were too low, around 18 rarely observed V segments, including chromosome 9 orphons, were left out of the earlier analysis of 587 of the donors. Linkage disequilibrium might explain the correlated functional status among segregating V segments, but an unknown experimental factor could not be ruled out. In vitro tests confirmed that three of the cytomegalovirus-associated TCR beta chains recognize cytomegalovirus antigens. Most TCR sequences were observed very rarely across donors, whereas some public TCRs were present in many individuals. According to a later genetic analysis, donors in an Asian-associated ancestry cluster had fewer N-insertions in productive TCRs than the approximately 650-donor mean. In a later analysis, some 18,000 TCR beta sequences were associated with specific HLA alleles at a false discovery rate of 0.05. Some IMGT-functional V segments, including TRBV6-2 and TRBV6-3, could not be told apart with the 87-base-pair reads, so those segments were excluded. According to the authors, the approach could potentially be generalized to other disease states and immunological phenotypes. Because HLA typing was unavailable for some donors at each locus, only the typed subset was used in association tests. Several of the top co-occurrence clusters appeared to be linked to parvovirus B19, influenza, CMV and Epstein-Barr virus, according to a later analysis.

A distance of 15 bases separates the germline ends of V and J, which lose 8 bases and 8 bases respectively. Measured from the cysteine to the phenylalanine, the CDR3 is 12 residues long. Only the CDR3 DNA is retained, 36 bases long and in frame from the first base. CDR1 SGHTA and CDR2 FQGNSA are derived from the germline V gene. The library came from the immunoSEQ multiplex PCR assay. The multiplex PCR relied on a mix of 60 forward primers for TCR Vbeta segments and 13 reverse primers for TCR Jbeta segments. The CDR3 region of rearranged TCR beta genes was amplified from genomic DNA with a multiplex PCR assay. The amplified TCR beta libraries were sequenced on the Illumina HiSeq System as 87-base-pair reads. The original methods were these. A later analysis counted tens of millions of unique TCR beta chains across the 666 repertoires, and some 11 million of these chains were shared by at least two donors. A nearest-neighbor algorithm error-corrected the raw reads and collapsed the reads into unique sequences, merging closely related sequences to remove PCR and sequencing errors. To assign V, D and J gene segments, CDR3 sequences were aligned to IMGT reference sequences. For a sequence to be retained, a match of at least six nucleotides was required to both a V gene segment and a J gene segment. Rearrangements were classified as productive when the CDR3 lacked stop codons and remained in frame with V and J, and all other rearrangements were classified as non-productive. CDR3 was defined according to IMGT convention as the region running from the second conserved V-encoded cysteine to the conserved J-encoded phenylalanine. The earlier analysis of a few hundred of the donors excluded sequences that lacked an unambiguous match to a single V gene segment. An earlier analysis of 550 to 650 of the donors classified V segments as functional when productive rearrangements were above 56.7% and as segregating when the standard deviation between donors was above 5%. To diagnose cytomegalovirus status from the catalog of TCR beta chain sequences, a statistical classification framework was built. In a later analysis, TCR nucleotide sequences were compared against IMGT/GENE-DB human TR gene sequences so that V and J genes could be assigned. The TCRdist pipeline was used in a later analysis to assign CDR3 sequences and most-parsimonious VDJ recombination scenarios. In a later analysis, each TCR beta chain was defined by its CDR3 amino acid sequence together with its V-gene family, and reads without a unique V-gene family were excluded. To address suspected cross-contamination and a sequencing artifact, a later analysis removed approximately 590 highly shared, low-generation-probability nucleotide sequences. In a later analysis, a clonal expansion index was calculated for each public chain from normalized within-repertoire ranks of inferred template counts. A later analysis computed generation probabilities with a VDJ recombination model fitted to out-of-frame rearrangements, and checked the results against IGoR. A later analysis scored TCR-TCR, TCR-HLA and TCR-CMV co-occurrence with hypergeometric tests, applying a repertoire-size bias correction to TCR pairs. False discovery rates were estimated in a later analysis by permuting HLA or CMV assignments 20 times. In a later analysis, co-occurring TCRs were grouped with DBSCAN, and TCRdist sequence similarity was added when clustering was performed within HLA-allele-positive subsets. Repertoires with fewer than 30,000 or more than 120,000 public chains, plus five repertoires with anomalous nucleotide sharing, were excluded from co-occurrence clustering. TCRdb stores this immuneACCESS table with in-frame sequences only. Part of the clones is absent; in the studies checked, under half of the shortfall reflects unresolved V genes, and no reason is known for the rest. The DNA gave D and trimming, while V, J and clone size come from that table. Across this sample there are 160,000 or so clones, with 80% to 85% seen only once. Of the sample, around 1.4% falls within the top ten clones.

The cohort was made up of hundreds of healthy bone marrow donors. Cohort members were all nominally healthy when sampled, although unrecorded immune exposures were likely present. The donor tested CMV seronegative and was one of the 352 seronegative cohort members. A peripheral blood sample was provided by each donor, and peripheral blood mononuclear cells were used for TCR beta sequencing. Genomic DNA extraction from the blood cell samples was performed with the Qiagen DNeasy Blood Extraction Kit. Sequenced sample: PBMCs. The sequence was collected from a woman younger than 30 in good health and CMV-seronegative. The sequence joins TRBV7-2 to TRBJ1-1, with a weak D call of TRBD1 (5 bases match). The DNA sequence is as follows: TGTGCCAGCTATCCCAATTGGGGCGAAGCTTTCTTT. It translates as CASYPNWGEAFF.